This record looks at one T cell receptor (beta chain) sequence and its context. The authors reverse transcribed all of the isolated RNA, so sequencing captured expressed TCRB transcripts. Here immunoSEQ multiplex PCR was the method, and the copy in TCRdb shows in-frame clones only, minus some. Counted here are about 360,000 clones, around 12% occurring once; the ten biggest clones make up more than 0.015%. The data were taken from a study of beta chain features in type 1 diabetes. The origin of this receptor is a man aged 18-30 years in good health. The specimen was naive CD4+ T cells from blood.

The CDR3 spells CSVVRSGRPSYEQYF. DNA for the CDR3: TGCAGCGTTGTCCGCTCCGGCAGGCCCTCCTACGAGCAGTACTTC. The chain links TRBV29-1 to TRBJ2-7; D is uncertain. Trimming removed 4 bases at V and 0 bases at J, with 16 bases between. CDR3 size: 15 residues. CDR1 and CDR2 from the germline V gene are SQVTM and ANQGSEA.